This is a list of T cell receptor beta chains from one sample in a study of blood T cell repertoires in COVID-19. Sequenced by immunoSEQ multiplex PCR; TCRdb stores in-frame clones only, minus some. The table shows hundreds of thousands of clones, with approximately 86% occurring only once. The specimen was peripheral blood. These receptor sequences come from a man in his 60s who had recovered from COVID-19. Each CDR3 is given without its conserved first and last residue.

j_call,v_call,cdr3_aa
TRBJ1-2,TRBV29-1,SVVGQEALYGYT
TRBJ2-6,TRBV19,ASSIPGGSRGANVLT
TRBJ2-7,TRBV6-5,ASRRDRGHAQY
TRBJ2-6,TRBV30,ASSTAGANVLT
TRBJ2-2,TRBV3-1/TRBV3-2,ASRPTSGGAFSAGELF
TRBJ2-4,TRBV19,ASSIQRLAKNIQY
TRBJ2-1,TRBV30,AWTLGAASYNEQF
TRBJ2-7,TRBV12-5,ASGLGQGAEQY
TRBJ1-2,TRBV20-1,SASSTPSRNGGYT
TRBJ1-4,TRBV5-1,ASSAGSATNEKLF
TRBJ2-7,TRBV2,ASSPTGTGNYEQY
TRBJ1-1,TRBV7-9,ASSLLGQGASGEAF
TRBJ2-3,TRBV4-1,ASSTTGFTDTQY
TRBJ1-6,TRBV5-5,ASSWGGGAYNSPLH
TRBJ1-6,TRBV9,ASSGGPDRSSYNSPLH
TRBJ1-1,TRBV5-4,ASSPGPGGSEAF
TRBJ1-5,TRBV21-1,ASSLGARNQPQH
TRBJ2-3,TRBV30,AWNRGGLTDTQY
TRBJ1-3,TRBV27,ARVRGQGGNTIY
TRBJ1-1,TRBV19,ASTGTGGNFFLRLTEAF
TRBJ2-3,TRBV25-1,ASSEYTTGGADTQY
TRBJ1-4,TRBV5-1,ASTVGQGATNEKLF
TRBJ2-1,TRBV7-8,ASSLRRQGSNEQF
TRBJ1-2,TRBV20-1,SASRGGGYT
TRBJ2-1,TRBV5-1,ASSKTQPSGGVHEQF
TRBJ1-2,TRBV5-1,ASSPFSGDANYGYT
TRBJ2-6,TRBV2,ASRGNRGSGANVLT
TRBJ2-7,TRBV7-9,ASSFAGTPGGYEQY
TRBJ2-1,TRBV11-2,ASSFWGSQGGYYNEQF
TRBJ1-2,TRBV7-9,ASSLGGPWGGYT
TRBJ1-2,TRBV14,ASSPGTGQANGYT
TRBJ2-3,TRBV2,ASTALRGTDTQY
TRBJ1-3,TRBV18,ASSSQGQGKTGNTIY
TRBJ1-2,TRBV30,AWSVQQTSHYGYT
TRBJ1-1,TRBV4-2,ASSLTPGNRESGEAF
TRBJ2-3,TRBV5-1,ASSLNRGTDTQY
TRBJ2-3,TRBV5-1,ASSLEPSGVTDTQY